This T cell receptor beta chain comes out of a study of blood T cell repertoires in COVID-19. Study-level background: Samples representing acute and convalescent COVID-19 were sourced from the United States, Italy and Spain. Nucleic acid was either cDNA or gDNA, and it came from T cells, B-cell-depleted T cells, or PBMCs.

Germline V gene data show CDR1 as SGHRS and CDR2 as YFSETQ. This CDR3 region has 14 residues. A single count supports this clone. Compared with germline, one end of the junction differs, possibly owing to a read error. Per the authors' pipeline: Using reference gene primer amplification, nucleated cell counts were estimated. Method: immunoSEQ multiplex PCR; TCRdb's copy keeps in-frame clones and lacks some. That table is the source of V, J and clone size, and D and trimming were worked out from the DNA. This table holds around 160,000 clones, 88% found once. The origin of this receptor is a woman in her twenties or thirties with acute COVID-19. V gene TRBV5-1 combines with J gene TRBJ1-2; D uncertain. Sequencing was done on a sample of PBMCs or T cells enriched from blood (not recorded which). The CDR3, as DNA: TGCGCCAGCAGCTTGGTTGGGCAGAACTTTGGCTACACCTTC. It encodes CASSLVGQNFGYTF.